The sequence of this TCR beta chain was determined in a study of preoperative IRX-2 immunotherapy in early breast cancer. Germline trimming cut 6 bases from V and 3 bases from J; bases unmatched to any gene: 7. CDR1 and CDR2 (germline): SQVTM, ANQGSEA. This CDR3 has 13 amino acids. Produced via immunoSEQ multiplex PCR; TCRdb's table is partial and in-frame only. This table holds roughly 93,000 clones, 70% to 90% found once. The treatment: preoperative locoregional IRX-2 cytokine immunotherapy. This phase Ib study tested locoregional IRX-2 cytokine immunotherapy given before surgery. Sequenced material: tumor tissue, taken after IRX-2 immunotherapy. V gene TRBV29-1 combines with J gene TRBJ2-7; TRBD1 aligns across 8 bases. This receptor was taken from a human donor with breast cancer. The CDR3 DNA is TGCAGCGTATTCCGACAGGGGAGCTACGAGCAGTACTTC. The encoded protein is CSVFRQGSYEQYF.